The 3 T cell receptor beta chains listed next were all sequenced from one sample in a study of HIV-infected patients and healthy controls. In TCRdb, the 5' RACE reads were re-called with MiXCR into one record per CDR3 protein. The table records approximately 67,000 distinct CDR3 sequences, roughly a sixth of them present only once. The sequencing sample was made of CD4+ T cells from blood. The origin of the receptors is a human donor in good health.

This clonotype was seen a few times. The CDR3 DNA is TGTGCCAGCAGTTTATATGGAAACACCGGGGAGCTGTTTTTT. Protein: CASSLYGNTGELFF. The V and J genes are TRBV27 and TRBJ2-2; D is ambiguous. The CDR3 spans 14 residues. V lost 1 base to trimming and J lost 2 bases, with 5 bases between them. Germline CDR1 MNHEY, CDR2 SMNVEV (reference sequence).

The V gene is TRBV5-1, the J gene TRBJ2-5; no definite D call. CDR3 length: 14 amino acids. Germline V gene lookup returns CDR1 SGHRS and CDR2 YFSETQ. V was trimmed by 4 bases and J by 3 bases, leaving 13 bases between them. This CDR3 is CASSVTVGKETQYF. CDR3 sequence (DNA): TGCGCCAGCAGCGTAACAGTGGGAAAAGAGACCCAGTACTTC.

This clonotype occurred a few times. The chain employs TRBV6-6 and TRBJ1-2; 10 nucleotides line up with TRBD1. The ends lost 2 bases at V and 12 bases at J; junction bases unmatched: 6. This CDR3 spans 13 amino acids. Germline lookup yields CDR1 MNHNY and CDR2 SVGAGI (reference sequence). CDR3: CASSYGTGELDTF. The CDR3, as DNA: TGTGCCAGCAGTTACGGGACAGGGGAATTGGACACCTTC.